These 4 T cell receptor beta chains were all obtained from the same sample, sequenced in a study of OX40 agonist ivuxolimab in advanced cancers. Data came from immunoSEQ multiplex PCR; TCRdb stores just in-frame clones and leaves some out. The sample shows approximately 60,000 clones, about 80% of them seen only once. The source material was CD4+ or CD8+ T cells sorted from blood, sampled in a trial of the OX40 agonist ivuxolimab. These TCRs come from an adult with an advanced solid tumor such as melanoma, head and neck, liver or kidney cancer.

The chain couples TRBV6-5 to TRBJ2-7; a possible D gene is TRBD1 (6 bases). The CDR3 extends over 16 amino acids. CDR1 MNHEY and CDR2 SVGAGI come from the germline V gene. V lost 2 bases and J 3 bases, leaving 17 bases between the germline ends. The CDR3 region is CASSYTTWGRGYEQYF. The DNA of the CDR3 is TGTGCCAGCAGTTACACAACCTGGGGCAGGGGCTACGAGCAGTACTTC.

This chain links TRBV9 with TRBJ2-7; tentative D call: TRBD2 (6 bases). CDR1 is SGDLS, CDR2 YYNGEE, per germline. V dropped 2 bases and J dropped 7 bases, with 13 bases sitting between them. This CDR3 region has 13 residues. CDR3 sequence: CASSVVGRSEQYF. In nucleotides, the CDR3 is TGTGCCAGCAGCGTCGTTGGGAGGTCTGAGCAGTACTTC.

The rearrangement joins TRBV7-6 to TRBJ1-1; 9 bases fit TRBD1. V lost 4 bases and J lost 2; bases outside the gene matches: 8. Germline assignment: CDR1 SGHVS and CDR2 FNYEAQ. The CDR3 is 16 amino acids. This CDR3 is CASSSWDRVLNTEAFF. The DNA of the CDR3 is TGTGCCAGCAGCTCGTGGGACAGGGTCTTAAACACTGAAGCTTTCTTT.

This clone was seen only a few times. The CDR3 sequence is CASSRTRDTNQPQHF. As DNA, the CDR3 is TGCGCCAGCAGCCGGACCCGAGACACCAATCAGCCCCAGCATTTT. The J gene is TRBJ1-5, the V gene TRBV4-3, with D unclear. This CDR3 comprises 15 residues. Germline CDR1 and CDR2: LGHNA and YSLEER. Trimming removed 4 bases at V and 3 bases at J, with 13 bases between.